The clone carrying this TCR beta chain was counted between two and nine times. What it recognizes is unknown. The sample originates from a study of T cells after yellow fever vaccination. In the study overall: Fractions containing few cells were prepared with SMART-Seq v4 Ultra Low Input. The study's findings and limits: Shared CD4/CD8 clonotypes were a small share, likely from convergent recombination. Post-booster repertoires again held most primary-vaccination clones (about 96% CD4, about 90% CD8). Bulk-population clonotypes that are abundant could appear as contaminants in FACS-sorted repertoires.

TCRdb redid the calling of the 5' RACE reads with MiXCR, one entry per CDR3 protein. The sample includes 600,000 to 750,000 distinct CDR3 sequences, about 12% of them seen just once. This specimen was PBMCs, taken on the day of the yellow fever booster vaccination. The receptor's source is a man aged 25 to 45 who received the YFV17D yellow fever vaccine.

In DNA form, the CDR3 reads TGTGCCAGCAGTTACGGCGCAGGCGCCTATGGCTACACCTTC. Its translation is CASSYGAGAYGYTF. The rearrangement uses TRBV6-5 and TRBJ1-2; D gene unclear. The V gene's germline CDR1 is MNHEY and CDR2 SVGAGI. The CDR3 is 14 amino acids. V lost 2 bases and J 4 bases, leaving 11 bases between the germline ends.